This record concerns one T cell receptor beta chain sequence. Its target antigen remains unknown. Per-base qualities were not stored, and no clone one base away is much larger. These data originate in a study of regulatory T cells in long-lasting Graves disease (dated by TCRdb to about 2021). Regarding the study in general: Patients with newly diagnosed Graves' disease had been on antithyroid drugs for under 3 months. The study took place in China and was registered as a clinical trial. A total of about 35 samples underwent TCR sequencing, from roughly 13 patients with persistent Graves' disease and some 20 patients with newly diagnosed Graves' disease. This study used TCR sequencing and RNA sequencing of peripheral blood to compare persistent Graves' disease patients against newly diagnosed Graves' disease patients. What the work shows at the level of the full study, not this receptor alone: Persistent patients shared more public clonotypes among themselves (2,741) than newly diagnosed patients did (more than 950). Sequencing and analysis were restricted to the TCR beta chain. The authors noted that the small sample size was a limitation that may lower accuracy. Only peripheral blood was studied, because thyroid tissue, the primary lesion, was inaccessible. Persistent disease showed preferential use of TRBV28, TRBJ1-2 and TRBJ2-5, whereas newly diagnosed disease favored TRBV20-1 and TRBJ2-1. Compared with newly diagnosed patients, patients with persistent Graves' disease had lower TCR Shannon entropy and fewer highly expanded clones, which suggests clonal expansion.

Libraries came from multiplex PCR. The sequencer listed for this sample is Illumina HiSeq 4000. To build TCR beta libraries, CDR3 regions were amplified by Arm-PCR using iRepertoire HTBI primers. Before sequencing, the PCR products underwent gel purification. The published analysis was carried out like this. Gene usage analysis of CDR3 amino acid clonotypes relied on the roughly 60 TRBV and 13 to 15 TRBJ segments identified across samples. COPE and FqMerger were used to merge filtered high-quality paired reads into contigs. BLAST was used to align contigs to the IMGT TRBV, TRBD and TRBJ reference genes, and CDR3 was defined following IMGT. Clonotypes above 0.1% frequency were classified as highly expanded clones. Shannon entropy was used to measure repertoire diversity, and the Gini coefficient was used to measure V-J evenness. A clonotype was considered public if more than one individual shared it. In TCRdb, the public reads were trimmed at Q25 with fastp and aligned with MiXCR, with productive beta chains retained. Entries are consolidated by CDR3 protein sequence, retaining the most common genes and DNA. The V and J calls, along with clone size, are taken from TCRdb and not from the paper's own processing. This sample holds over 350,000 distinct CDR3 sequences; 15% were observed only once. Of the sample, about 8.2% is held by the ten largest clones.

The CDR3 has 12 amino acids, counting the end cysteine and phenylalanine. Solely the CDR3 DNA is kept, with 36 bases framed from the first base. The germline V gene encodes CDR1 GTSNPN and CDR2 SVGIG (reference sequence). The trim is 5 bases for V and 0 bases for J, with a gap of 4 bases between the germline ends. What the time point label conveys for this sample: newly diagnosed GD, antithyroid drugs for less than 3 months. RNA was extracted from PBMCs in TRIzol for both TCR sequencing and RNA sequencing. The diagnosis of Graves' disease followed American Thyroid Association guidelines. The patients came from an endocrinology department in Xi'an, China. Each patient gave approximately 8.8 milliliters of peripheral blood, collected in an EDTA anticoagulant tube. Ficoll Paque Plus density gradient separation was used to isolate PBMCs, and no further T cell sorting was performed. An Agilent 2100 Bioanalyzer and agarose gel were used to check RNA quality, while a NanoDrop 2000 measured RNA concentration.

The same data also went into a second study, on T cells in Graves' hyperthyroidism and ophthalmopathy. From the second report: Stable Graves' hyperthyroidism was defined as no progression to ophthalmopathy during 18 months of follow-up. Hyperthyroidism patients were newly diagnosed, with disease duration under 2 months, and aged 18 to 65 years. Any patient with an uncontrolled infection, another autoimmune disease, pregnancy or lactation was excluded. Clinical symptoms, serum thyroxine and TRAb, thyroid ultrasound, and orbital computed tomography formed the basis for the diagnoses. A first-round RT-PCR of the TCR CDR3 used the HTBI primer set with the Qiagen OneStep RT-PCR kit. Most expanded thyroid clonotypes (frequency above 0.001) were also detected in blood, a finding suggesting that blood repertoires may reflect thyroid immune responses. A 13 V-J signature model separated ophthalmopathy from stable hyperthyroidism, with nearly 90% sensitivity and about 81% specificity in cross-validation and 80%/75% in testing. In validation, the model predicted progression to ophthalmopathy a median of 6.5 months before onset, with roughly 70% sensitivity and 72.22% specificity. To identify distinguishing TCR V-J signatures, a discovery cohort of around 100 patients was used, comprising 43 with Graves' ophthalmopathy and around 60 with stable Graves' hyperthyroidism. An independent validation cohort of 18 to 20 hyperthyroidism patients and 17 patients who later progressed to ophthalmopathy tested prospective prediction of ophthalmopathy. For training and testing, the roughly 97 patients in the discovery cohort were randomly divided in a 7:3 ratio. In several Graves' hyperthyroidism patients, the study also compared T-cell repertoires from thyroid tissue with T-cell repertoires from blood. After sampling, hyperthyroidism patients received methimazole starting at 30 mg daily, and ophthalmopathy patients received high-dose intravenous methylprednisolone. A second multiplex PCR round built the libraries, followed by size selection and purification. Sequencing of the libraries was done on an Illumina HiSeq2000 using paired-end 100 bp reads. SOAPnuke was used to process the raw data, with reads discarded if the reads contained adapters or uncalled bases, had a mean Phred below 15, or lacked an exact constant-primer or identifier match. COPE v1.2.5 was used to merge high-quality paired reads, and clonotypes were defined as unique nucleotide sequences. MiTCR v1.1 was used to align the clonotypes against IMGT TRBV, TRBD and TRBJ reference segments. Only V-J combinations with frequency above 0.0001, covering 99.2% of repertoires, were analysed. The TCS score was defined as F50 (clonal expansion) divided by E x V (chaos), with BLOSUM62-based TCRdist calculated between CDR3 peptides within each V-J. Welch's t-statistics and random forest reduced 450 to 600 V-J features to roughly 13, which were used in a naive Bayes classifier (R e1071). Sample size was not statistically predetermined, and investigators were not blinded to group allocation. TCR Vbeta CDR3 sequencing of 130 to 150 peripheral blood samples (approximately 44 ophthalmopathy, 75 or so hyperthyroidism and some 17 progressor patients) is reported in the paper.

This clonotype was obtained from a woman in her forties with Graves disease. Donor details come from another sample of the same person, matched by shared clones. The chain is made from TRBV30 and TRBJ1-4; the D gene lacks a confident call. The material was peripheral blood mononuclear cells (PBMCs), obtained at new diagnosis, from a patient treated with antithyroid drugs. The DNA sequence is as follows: TGTGCCTGGGAGGCAACTAATGAAAAACTGTTTTTT. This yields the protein CAWEATNEKLFF.